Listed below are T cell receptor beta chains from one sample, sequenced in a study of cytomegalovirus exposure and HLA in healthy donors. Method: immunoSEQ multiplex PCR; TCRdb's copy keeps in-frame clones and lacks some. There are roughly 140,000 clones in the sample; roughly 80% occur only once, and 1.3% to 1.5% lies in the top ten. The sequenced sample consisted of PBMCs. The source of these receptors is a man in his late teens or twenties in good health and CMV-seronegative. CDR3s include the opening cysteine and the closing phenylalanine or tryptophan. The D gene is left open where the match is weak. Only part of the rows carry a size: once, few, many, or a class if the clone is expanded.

CASSDGAGEAGELFF,TGTGCCAGCAGTGACGGGGCGGGAGAGGCCGGGGAGCTGTTTTTT,TRBV6-4,TRBJ2-2,few,15,TRBD2
CASSATGTSGRGEQYF,TGTGCCAGCAGCGCCACCGGGACTAGCGGGAGGGGTGAGCAGTACTTC,TRBV7-9,TRBJ2-7,NA,16,TRBD2
CASSLSRQGGGYTF,TGTGCCAGCAGTTTATCAAGACAGGGTGGTGGCTACACCTTC,TRBV27,TRBJ1-2,few,14,TRBD1
CASSGQGPNTEAFF,TGTGCCAGCAGCGGACAGGGCCCGAACACTGAAGCTTTCTTT,TRBV25-1,TRBJ1-1,NA,14,TRBD1
CASSSFSEISTDTQYF,TGTGCCAGCAGCTCCTTTAGCGAGATTAGCACAGATACGCAGTATTTT,TRBV7-2,TRBJ2-3,NA,16,NA
CASSTLGQAVAEQYF,TGCGCCAGCAGCACACTGGGACAGGCCGTCGCCGAGCAGTACTTC,TRBV5-1,TRBJ2-7,NA,15,TRBD1
CASSLGTSGSGEQYF,TGTGCCAGCAGCTTGGGGACTAGCGGGAGCGGAGAGCAGTACTTC,TRBV5-4,TRBJ2-7,NA,15,TRBD2
CASSYLGQSYGYTF,TGTGCCAGCAGTTACCTGGGACAGTCCTATGGCTACACCTTC,TRBV6-5,TRBJ1-2,NA,14,TRBD1
CASSGSSNTGELFF,TGTGCCAGCAGCGGGAGTTCGAACACCGGGGAGCTGTTTTTT,TRBV6-4,TRBJ2-2,NA,14,NA
CASSKQGSGTGELFF,TGTGCCAGCAGCAAACAGGGTAGCGGGACCGGGGAGCTGTTTTTT,TRBV7-6,TRBJ2-2,NA,15,NA
CASSLRLAAGIQYF,TGTGCCAGCAGCTTACGGCTAGCGGCGGGCATTCAGTACTTC,TRBV7-6,TRBJ2-4,few,14,TRBD2
CASSHGGGGGYEQYF,TGCGCCAGCAGCCATGGGGGGGGCGGGGGGTACGAGCAGTACTTC,TRBV4-3,TRBJ2-7,NA,15,TRBD2
CASSAWDRGAGELFF,TGTGCCAGCAGTGCATGGGACAGGGGCGCCGGGGAGCTGTTTTTT,TRBV6-1,TRBJ2-2,NA,15,TRBD1
CASSTLPSGRAVGEQYF,TGTGCCAGTAGTACTCTACCTAGCGGGAGGGCCGTAGGCGAGCAGTACTTC,TRBV19,TRBJ2-7,few,17,TRBD2
CASSLYVGQGVRAFF,TGCGCCAGCAGCTTGTATGTAGGACAGGGGGTTAGGGCTTTCTTT,TRBV5-1,TRBJ1-1,NA,15,TRBD1
CASRRTGGRGETQYF,TGTGCCAGCAGACGGACAGGGGGGAGAGGAGAGACCCAGTACTTC,TRBV2,TRBJ2-5,NA,15,TRBD1
CASSRDPTLETQYF,TGCGCCAGCAGTAGAGATCCTACCCTGGAGACCCAGTACTTC,TRBV5-1,TRBJ2-5,few,14,NA
CASSQGTSGRNFHEQYF,TGCGCCAGCAGCCAAGGGACTAGCGGGAGAAACTTCCACGAGCAGTACTTC,TRBV4-1,TRBJ2-7,NA,17,TRBD2
CASSDGEAGELFF,TGTGCCAGCAGTGACGGGGAGGCCGGGGAGCTGTTTTTT,TRBV6-4,TRBJ2-2,NA,13,NA
CASSQDSGQPQHF,TGCGCCAGCAGCCAAGATAGCGGTCAGCCCCAGCATTTT,TRBV4-3,TRBJ1-5,NA,13,NA
CASSWTGMNTEAFF,TGTGCCAGCAGCTGGACAGGAATGAACACTGAAGCTTTCTTT,TRBV27,TRBJ1-1,NA,14,TRBD1
CASSSRTSGRVTDNEQFF,TGTGCCAGCAGTTCCCGGACTAGCGGGAGGGTAACGGACAATGAGCAGTTCTTC,TRBV27,TRBJ2-1,NA,18,TRBD2
CASSVDGTLLYEQYF,TGTGCCAGCAGCGTAGATGGGACACTTCTCTACGAGCAGTACTTC,TRBV9,TRBJ2-7,NA,15,NA
CASSLDREDTGELFF,TGTGCCAGCAGTTTAGACAGGGAGGACACCGGGGAGCTGTTTTTT,TRBV27,TRBJ2-2,NA,15,NA
CASSNEGEYEQYF,TGTGCCAGCAGCAACGAGGGGGAGTATGAGCAGTACTTC,TRBV7-9,TRBJ2-7,NA,13,NA
CASSVEQPQHF,TGTGCCAGCTCGGTAGAACAGCCCCAGCATTTT,TRBV2,TRBJ1-5,NA,11,NA
CASSERGGSYEQYF,TGCGCCAGCAGTGAGCGGGGGGGGTCCTACGAGCAGTACTTC,TRBV10-2,TRBJ2-7,NA,14,TRBD2
CASSPGWGGYEQYF,TGCGCCAGCAGCCCGGGTTGGGGAGGGTACGAGCAGTACTTC,TRBV5-1,TRBJ2-7,NA,14,TRBD2
CASSRRGGLGTGELFF,TGTGCCAGTAGTCGCCGGGGAGGGCTGGGTACCGGGGAGCTGTTTTTT,TRBV19,TRBJ2-2,once,16,TRBD2
CASRPSGGGSGANVLTF,TGCGCCAGCAGGCCTTCAGGGGGAGGCTCTGGGGCCAACGTCCTGACTTTC,TRBV10-2,TRBJ2-6,few,17,NA
CASSQRAGDQPQHF,TGTGCCAGCAGCCAGAGGGCAGGTGATCAGCCCCAGCATTTT,TRBV7-2,TRBJ1-5,NA,14,NA
CASSLGQLNTEAFF,TGTGCCAGCAGCCTGGGGCAGTTGAACACTGAAGCTTTCTTT,TRBV7-2,TRBJ1-1,once,14,NA
CASRAGQDGYTF,TGTGCCAGCAGGGCGGGACAGGATGGGTACACCTTC,TRBV6-1,TRBJ1-2,NA,12,TRBD1
CASSVGFGRGYNEQFF,TGTGCCAGCAGCGTAGGTTTTGGGCGGGGGTACAATGAGCAGTTCTTC,TRBV9,TRBJ2-1,NA,16,TRBD2
CASSIFPGNTIYF,TGTGCCAGCAGTATTTTCCCGGGGAACACCATATATTTT,TRBV28,TRBJ1-3,NA,13,NA
CASKYLGVMNTEAFF,TGTGCCAGCAAATATCTCGGGGTTATGAACACTGAAGCTTTCTTT,TRBV6-5,TRBJ1-1,NA,15,NA
CASDSTGISTYEQYF,TGTGCCAGCGACAGTACAGGTATAAGTACCTACGAGCAGTACTTC,TRBV2,TRBJ2-7,once,15,NA
CAWSVQGETQYF,TGTGCCTGGAGTGTACAGGGAGAGACCCAGTACTTC,TRBV30,TRBJ2-5,few,12,NA
CASSYLAGTSYEQYF,TGTGCCAGCAGTTACTTGGCGGGGACGTCCTACGAGCAGTACTTC,TRBV6-6,TRBJ2-7,NA,15,NA